This T cell receptor (beta chain) was identified during a study of cytomegalovirus exposure and HLA in healthy donors (dated by TCRdb to 2017 to 2019). Regarding the research as a whole: According to an earlier analysis of 450 to 650 of the donors, about 179 million T cells yielded 117 million unique TCR beta sequences and approximately 300 Gb of sequence data. An early release covering roughly 580 HLA-typed donors comprised approximately 300 gigabases of sequencing data and around 86 million unique TCR sequences. Of the 398 genotyped donors, 65% to 90% fell in the genetic ancestry cluster associated with self-reported Caucasian donors. The study was designed to test whether signatures of past pathogen exposure could be identified by cataloging public T cell receptors. Using immunosequencing, the study profiled T cell repertoires from 666 subjects and related those repertoires to cytomegalovirus serostatus. A separate validation cohort of about 110 different subjects was used in addition to the approximately 700-subject first cohort. The study combined high-throughput TCR immunosequencing, statistical association of individual TCRs with disease status, and machine learning to predict cytomegalovirus infection status. To study patterns of TCR occurrence, a later analysis re-analyzed previously published TCR beta repertoires from around 700 donors and added high-resolution HLA genotyping. The later analysis used no new phenotypic data to find candidate immune exposures, relying instead on TCR beta sequences and their occurrence across donors. To decide whether each TCR beta V gene segment behaved as functional or pseudogenic, an earlier analysis of 587 of the donors relied on high-throughput TCR beta sequencing. Donor age, sex, ethnicity and CMV serostatus were collected together with the repertoire data. Genome-wide SNP genotypes for about 60% of the roughly 670 donors were used in a later genetic analysis, which treated that subset as a discovery cohort. All discovery cohort repertoires had been generated using a single sequencing platform. HLA typing covered class I and class II loci at four-digit resolution. Typing coverage varied by locus: roughly 620-640 donors for A, B, C, DRB1 and DQB1; roughly 500 for DQA1; 606 for DPA1; roughly 450 for DPB1. Roughly five DR-DQ haplotypes were handled as single units for association and clustering, since linkage in the cohort was strong. Across approximately 400 genotyped donors of the cohort, an average of about 240,000 unique TCR beta nucleotide sequences per donor were sequenced, and roughly 20% of those sequences were non-productive. The research as a whole found: V-gene and J-gene trimming of TCR beta chains was associated with a missense DCLRE1C variant in a later genetic analysis, and the association was replicated in an independent cohort. It was suggested by the authors that the approach could potentially be generalized to other disease states and immunological phenotypes. When HLA alleles, especially DR and DQ, strongly co-occurred, attributing TCR associations to individual alleles was difficult. In a later analysis, the rate of TCR association differed among HLA loci, with DRB1 alleles having the most associated TCRs and HLA-C alleles having the fewest. Because counts were too low, roughly 16 rarely observed V segments, including chromosome 9 orphons, were left out of the earlier analysis of 587 of the donors. In both the original and validation cohorts, the classifier was reported to diagnose cytomegalovirus status with high specificity and sensitivity. A cluster of highly shared sequence variants was judged likely to be a technical artifact of the sequencing pipeline. Most TCR sequences were observed very rarely across donors, whereas some public TCRs were present in many individuals. Because HLA typing was missing for some donors at each locus, association tests included only the typed subset. According to a later genetic analysis, donors in an Asian-associated ancestry cluster had fewer N-insertions in productive TCRs than the roughly 700-donor mean. Some IMGT-functional V segments, including TRBV6-2 and TRBV6-3, could not be distinguished by the 87-base-pair reads and were therefore excluded. In a later analysis, most CMV-associated TCR beta chains were found to appear HLA-restricted, with HLA associations seemingly driven largely by CMV exposure. In this cohort, only TCR beta chains were sequenced, and detectable features were limited by the absence of alpha or paired-chain data. In the study, about 150 TCR beta chains were listed as associated with cytomegalovirus. In an earlier analysis of over 550 of the donors, most TCR beta V segments were observed in productive rearrangements about 87% or about 30% of the time, broadly matching IMGT annotations. A later analysis found that HLA-associated TCR beta chains were more clonally expanded and had lower generation probabilities than equally common non-associated chains. A further reported finding was that TCR beta sequences accurately predicted the HLA-A and HLA-B alleles for most subjects in the first cohort. Immune exposure information for the cohort was limited to CMV serostatus. A few of the identified cytomegalovirus-associated TCR beta chains were confirmed in vitro to be specific for cytomegalovirus antigens. Correlated functional status among segregating V segments might reflect linkage disequilibrium, but an unknown experimental factor could not be ruled out. Roughly uniform sequencing depth across donors was assumed in presence/absence analyses, although this assumption may not hold. According to a later analysis, parvovirus B19, influenza, CMV and Epstein-Barr virus appeared linked to several top co-occurrence clusters. A later analysis associated 15,000 to 20,000 TCR beta sequences with specific HLA alleles at a false discovery rate of 0.05.

With respect to this clone: Its antigen is still unknown. No qualities accompany the bases; no much larger clone lies one base away.

In total, 630 or so healthy bone marrow donors made up the cohort. All cohort members were sampled while nominally healthy, although unrecorded immune exposures were likely present. Of the 610 or so cohort members, about 280 had positive CMV serostatus and fewer than 400 had negative CMV serostatus, and CMV serostatus was not recorded for the donor. A peripheral blood sample was collected from each donor, and TCR beta sequencing was performed on peripheral blood mononuclear cells. Genomic DNA was extracted from the blood cell samples with the Qiagen DNeasy Blood Extraction Kit. Ends trimmed: V by 6 bases, J by 7 bases; bases unmatched to a gene: 8. Including cysteine and phenylalanine, the CDR3 has 14 amino acids. Only CDR3 DNA is held: 42 bases, read in frame from base 1. The germline V gene supplies CDR1 MGHRA and CDR2 YSYEKL. The library was prepared using the immunoSEQ multiplex PCR assay. A mixture of 60 forward primers for TCR Vbeta segments and 13 reverse primers for TCR Jbeta segments was used in the multiplex PCR. A multiplex PCR assay on genomic DNA amplified the CDR3 region of rearranged TCR beta genes. The Illumina HiSeq System was used to sequence the amplified TCR beta libraries as 87-base-pair reads. From the authors' description of their analysis: Across the 670 or so repertoires, a later analysis counted 60 million to 90 million unique TCR beta chains, about 10 million of which were shared by at least two donors. A nearest-neighbor algorithm error-corrected the raw reads and collapsed the reads into unique sequences, merging closely related sequences to remove PCR and sequencing errors. CDR3 sequences were aligned to IMGT reference sequences to assign V, D and J gene segments. For a sequence to be retained, a match of at least six nucleotides was required to both a V gene segment and a J gene segment. A rearrangement counted as productive if the CDR3 had no stop codons and remained in frame with V and J, and every other rearrangement counted as non-productive. Following IMGT convention, CDR3 was defined as the stretch from the second conserved V-encoded cysteine up to the conserved J-encoded phenylalanine. The earlier analysis of about 620 of the donors excluded sequences that lacked an unambiguous match to a single V gene segment. An earlier analysis of approximately 590 of the donors classified V segments as functional when productive rearrangements were above 56.7% and as segregating when the standard deviation between donors was above 5%. A statistical classification framework was developed to diagnose cytomegalovirus status using the catalog of TCR beta chain sequences. A later analysis assigned V and J genes by comparing TCR nucleotide sequences with IMGT/GENE-DB human TR gene sequences. A later analysis assigned CDR3 sequences and most-parsimonious VDJ recombination scenarios with the TCRdist pipeline. In a later analysis, each TCR beta chain was defined by its CDR3 amino acid sequence together with its V-gene family, and reads lacking a unique V-gene family were excluded. A later analysis removed roughly 590 highly shared, low-generation-probability nucleotide sequences to deal with suspected cross-contamination and a sequencing artifact. A later analysis calculated a clonal expansion index for each public chain from normalized within-repertoire ranks of inferred template counts. In a later analysis, generation probabilities were computed with a VDJ recombination model fitted to out-of-frame rearrangements, and the resulting probabilities were checked against IGoR. In a later analysis, hypergeometric tests were used to score TCR-TCR, TCR-HLA and TCR-CMV co-occurrence, with a repertoire-size bias correction applied to TCR pairs. In a later analysis, false discovery rates were estimated by permuting HLA or CMV assignments 20 times. In a later analysis, co-occurring TCRs were grouped with DBSCAN, and TCRdist sequence similarity was added when clustering was performed within HLA-allele-positive subsets. Repertoires with fewer than 30,000 or more than 120,000 public chains were left out of co-occurrence clustering, as were a handful of repertoires with anomalous nucleotide sharing. TCRdb took over this immuneACCESS table, retaining in-frame rearrangements with V and J assigned. Such tables are incomplete; in checked studies, under half of the missing clones stem from an unresolved V gene, and the remainder is unexplained. The V and J calls and clone size come from that table; D and trimming were worked out from the DNA. For this sample there are 200,000 or so clones; under 90% appear just once. The ten largest clones add up to 1% to 1.5% of the sample.

The TCR originated in a human donor in good health. The material sequenced was PBMCs. The rearranged chain carries TRBV4-1 and TRBJ1-5, with 8 bases aligning to TRBD1. The bases are TGCGCCAGCAGACGGACAGGGTTCAACCAGCCCCAGCATTTT. It encodes CASRRTGFNQPQHF.